The 14 T cell receptor beta chains reported below all come from one sample, sequenced in a study of cytomegalovirus exposure and HLA in healthy donors. The primer mix had 60 Vbeta and 13 Jbeta primers. This table comes from immunoSEQ multiplex PCR, and its TCRdb copy is limited to in-frame clones, with some not included. The sample has roughly 100,000 clones; roughly 12% are singletons. Source material: PBMCs. These receptors originate from a man between 35 and 55 years old in good health and CMV-seropositive.

The chain couples TRBV18 to TRBJ2-1; the D is unclear. This CDR3 region has 9 residues. V lost 7 bases and J lost 8, with 3 bases in between. Germline V gene data show CDR1 as KGHSH and CDR2 as LQKENI. In DNA form, the CDR3 reads TGTGCCAGCTTAGATGAGCAGTTCTTC. This gives the protein CASLDEQFF.

The rearrangement links TRBV4-3 to TRBJ2-3; 12 positions agree with TRBD2. The germline V gene encodes CDR1 LGHNA and CDR2 YSLEER. V lost 0 bases to trimming and J lost 4 bases; unmatched junction nucleotides: 11. This CDR3 region has 19 residues. CDR3 residues: CASSQEILGLAGGPDTQYF. In DNA form, the CDR3 reads TGCGCCAGCAGCCAAGAAATCCTCGGGCTAGCGGGAGGGCCAGATACGCAGTATTTT.

This clone turned up a few times. V is TRBV10-2 and J is TRBJ2-7, with 7 bases that match TRBD1. V shed 3 bases and J 2 bases; nucleotides not matched to a gene: 4. There are 14 residues in the CDR3. In germline, CDR1 is WSHSY, CDR2 SAAADI. CDR3 sequence: CASSDHRGAYEQYF. The CDR3 coding sequence is TGCGCCAGCAGTGACCACAGGGGAGCCTACGAGCAGTACTTC.

This clone showed up just a few times. The chain links TRBV10-2 to TRBJ1-1; D gene unclear. The germline V and J ends were trimmed by 2 bases and 5 bases, with 18 bases remaining between them. Germline lookup yields CDR1 WSHSY and CDR2 SAAADI. The CDR3 consists of 16 residues. DNA for the CDR3: TGCGCCAGCAGTGAGGGCTACCCCTCGGGGAATACTGAAGCTTTCTTT. Protein product: CASSEGYPSGNTEAFF.

The chain joins TRBV7-2 to TRBJ1-1, with D hard to call. V lost 1 base and J 8 bases, leaving 11 bases between the germline ends. Germline CDR1 reads SGHTA; CDR2 reads FQGNSA. The CDR3 runs 13 residues. In DNA, the CDR3 is TGTGCCAGCAGCTTAGGCTGGCGGGCGGAAGCTTTCTTT. Translated, it gives CASSLGWRAEAFF.

This clone was picked up a small number of times. This rearrangement joins TRBV7-2 to TRBJ2-3; maybe TRBD2 (7 bases). This CDR3 spans 14 amino acids. CDR1 and CDR2 (germline): SGHTA, FQGNSA. Deletions cut 1 base from V and 4 bases from J, with 9 bases between. In nucleotides, the CDR3 is TGTGCCAGCAGCTTAGGGGGGGGGCCAGATACGCAGTATTTT. Translation gives CASSLGGGPDTQYF.

The V gene is TRBV18, the J gene TRBJ1-4, with D unclear. Germline V lookup: CDR1 KGHSH, CDR2 LQKENI. CDR3 length: 14 amino acids. The germline V and J ends were trimmed by 3 bases and 8 bases, with 13 bases remaining between them. CDR3 nucleotide sequence: TGTGCCAGCTCACCGACATCTCCGCGAGAAAAACTGTTTTTT. As protein: CASSPTSPREKLFF.

The chain employs TRBV7-8 and TRBJ2-7; 8 bases fit TRBD2. The CDR3 sequence is 15 residues long. Germline-derived CDR1 and CDR2 are SGHVS and FQNEAQ. The V and J ends lost 6 bases and 5 bases, in that order; junction bases with no gene match: 12. The chain's CDR3 is CASSFSGMLGHEQYF. CDR3 sequence (DNA): TGTGCCAGCAGTTTTAGCGGGATGCTCGGGCACGAGCAGTACTTC.

This clone was seen once. This rearrangement joins TRBV6-5 to TRBJ2-2; no clear D. In germline, CDR1 is MNHEY, CDR2 SVGAGI. Trimming removed 0 bases at V and 7 bases at J, with 15 bases between. The CDR3 loop spans 16 amino acids. The CDR3 region is CASSYSPQSLGGELFF. The CDR3, as DNA: TGTGCCAGCAGTTACTCCCCCCAATCTCTCGGCGGGGAGCTGTTTTTT.

This clone was counted a few times. DNA of the CDR3: TGTGCCAGCACCCCTGACCTATTCTCCGGGTATGGCTACACCTTC. It is translated as CASTPDLFSGYGYTF. The chain recombines TRBV7-9 with TRBJ1-2, with unresolved D. From germline, CDR1 is SEHNR and CDR2 FQNEAQ (reference sequence). The CDR3 is made up of 15 amino acids. V lost 7 bases to trimming and J lost 5 bases, with 20 bases between them.

The chain carries TRBV11-3 and TRBJ2-1; weak D call: TRBD2 (6 bases). CDR3 length equals 13 residues. The germline V gene has CDR1 SGHNT and CDR2 YENEEA. The ends were cut back, 7 bases at V and 5 bases at J, with 12 bases in the middle. The CDR3 loop is CASTGTGDNEQFF. The CDR3 DNA is TGTGCCAGCACCGGGACTGGAGACAATGAGCAGTTCTTC.

The DNA for the CDR3 is TGTGCCATCAGTGAGTCGGTACCCGAGGCCGACAATGAGCAGTTCTTC. Its protein product is CAISESVPEADNEQFF. The J gene is TRBJ2-1, the V gene TRBV10-3; D remains unclear. The V gene lost 0 bases and the J gene lost 5 bases, with 14 bases spanning the gap. CDR1 and CDR2 from the germline V gene are ENHRY and SYGVKD. The CDR3 sequence is 16 residues long.

This clone was observed a handful of times. This chain joins TRBV4-1 and TRBJ2-7; the D gene is possibly TRBD2 (6 bases). Germline CDR1 and CDR2: MGHRA and YSYEKL. There are 15 residues in the CDR3. V was shortened by 4 bases and J by 9 bases, with 22 bases between the two germline ends. The CDR3 spells CASSPLRGSSPAQYF. CDR3 coding DNA: TGCGCCAGCAGCCCGCTTCGGGGGAGCTCCCCCGCGCAGTACTTC.

This clone was observed a few times. V gene TRBV30 combines with J gene TRBJ1-1; unclear D gene. CDR3 length equals 13 residues. V lost 3 bases to trimming and J lost 0 bases, with 8 bases between them. In germline, CDR1 is GTSNPN, CDR2 SVGIG (reference sequence). CDR3 amino acids: CAWRAQLNTEAFF. In DNA form, the CDR3 reads TGTGCCTGGAGGGCACAGCTGAACACTGAAGCTTTCTTT.